These T cell receptor beta chains were read from a single sample in a study of cytomegalovirus exposure and HLA in healthy donors. Produced via immunoSEQ multiplex PCR; TCRdb's table is partial and in-frame only. The sample includes under 250,000 clones, about 80% seen only once; the top ten take less than 2%. Sequencing was carried out using PBMCs. These receptors were collected from a male donor in good health and CMV-seronegative. Each CDR3 is given with its conserved first and last residue. Each record gives: CDR3 DNA, CDR3 protein, J gene, clone size, V gene, D gene. The D gene is left open where the match is weak. Rows may omit the clone size; those that give it use once, few, many or a size class.

cdr3_nt: TGTGCCAGCAGTACGGTGAACTATGGCTACACCTTC
cdr3_aa: CASSTVNYGYTF
j_call: TRBJ1-2
clone_size: NA
v_call: TRBV6-5
d_call: NA

cdr3_nt: TGTGCCAGCAGCCCCAGACTAGCGGGGGGCGAGAGGGAGCTGTTTTTT
cdr3_aa: CASSPRLAGGERELFF
j_call: TRBJ2-2
clone_size: NA
v_call: TRBV11-1
d_call: TRBD2

cdr3_nt: TGTGCCAGTAGTATCCAGGCAGGGTCCTACGAGCAGTACTTC
cdr3_aa: CASSIQAGSYEQYF
j_call: TRBJ2-7
clone_size: NA
v_call: TRBV19
d_call: NA

cdr3_nt: TGTGCTAGTGGTTTGTGGGACAGGGAGCCAGATACGCAGTATTTT
cdr3_aa: CASGLWDREPDTQYF
j_call: TRBJ2-3
clone_size: few
v_call: TRBV12-5
d_call: TRBD1

cdr3_nt: TGTGCCAGCAGCCCGACAGCTCCAACTAATGAAAAACTGTTTTTT
cdr3_aa: CASSPTAPTNEKLFF
j_call: TRBJ1-4
clone_size: NA
v_call: TRBV4-2
d_call: NA

cdr3_nt: TGTGCCAGCATTGGAGGGCACACTGAAGCTTTCTTT
cdr3_aa: CASIGGHTEAFF
j_call: TRBJ1-1
clone_size: NA
v_call: TRBV2
d_call: NA

cdr3_nt: TGTGCCAGCAGCGTAGATCGACTAGCGGGAGGCAATGAGCAGTTCTTC
cdr3_aa: CASSVDRLAGGNEQFF
j_call: TRBJ2-1
clone_size: NA
v_call: TRBV9
d_call: TRBD2

cdr3_nt: TGTGCCAGCAAGCGGACAGGGCCCACGTCTGGAAACACCATATATTTT
cdr3_aa: CASKRTGPTSGNTIYF
j_call: TRBJ1-3
clone_size: NA
v_call: TRBV28
d_call: TRBD1

cdr3_nt: TGTGCCTGGGTCCCGGGACACATCTCCTACAATGAGCAGTTCTTC
cdr3_aa: CAWVPGHISYNEQFF
j_call: TRBJ2-1
clone_size: few
v_call: TRBV30
d_call: NA

cdr3_nt: TGCACCGATTCCAGGGTGAACACTGAAGCTTTCTTT
cdr3_aa: CTDSRVNTEAFF
j_call: TRBJ1-1
clone_size: NA
v_call: TRBV1
d_call: NA

cdr3_nt: TGTGCCAGCATCGGACAGGGGATCCATCAGCCCCAGCATTTT
cdr3_aa: CASIGQGIHQPQHF
j_call: TRBJ1-5
clone_size: NA
v_call: TRBV28
d_call: TRBD1

cdr3_nt: TGCGCCAGCAGCGTGGGACTAGATCCTACCTACGAGCAGTACTTC
cdr3_aa: CASSVGLDPTYEQYF
j_call: TRBJ2-7
clone_size: NA
v_call: TRBV5-1
d_call: TRBD2

cdr3_nt: TGTGCCTGGAAGGGGCCCGGGGAGCTGTTTTTT
cdr3_aa: CAWKGPGELFF
j_call: TRBJ2-2
clone_size: NA
v_call: TRBV30
d_call: NA

cdr3_nt: TGTGCCAGCAGTGAAATGGGGACAGAAAACAATCAGCCCCAGCATTTT
cdr3_aa: CASSEMGTENNQPQHF
j_call: TRBJ1-5
clone_size: few
v_call: TRBV6-1
d_call: TRBD1

cdr3_nt: TGCGCCAGCAGCTGGGTGCAGGGGGGAACTGAAGCTTTCTTT
cdr3_aa: CASSWVQGGTEAFF
j_call: TRBJ1-1
clone_size: NA
v_call: TRBV5-1
d_call: TRBD1

cdr3_nt: TGTGCCAGCAGTTCGACTAGCGGGAGGGCCCGCGAGCAGTACTTC
cdr3_aa: CASSSTSGRAREQYF
j_call: TRBJ2-7
clone_size: NA
v_call: TRBV27
d_call: TRBD2